One sample yielded the 8 T cell receptor beta chains listed below, sequenced in a study of shared clonotypes between healthy human individuals. The method was immunoSEQ multiplex PCR; TCRdb's version includes in-frame clones alone and lacks a portion of them. The data show over a million clones, with around 76% seen just once and roughly 1.4% held by the top ten. Material: memory CD4+ T cells sorted from blood. Specified subset: CD45RA-negative fraction. The receptors were gathered from a man between 18 and 35 years old in good health.

The table lists this clone with a count of one. The rearrangement uses TRBV7-9 and TRBJ1-2; 7 bases match TRBD1. The V gene end was trimmed by 5 bases and the J gene end by 8 bases; junction bases not matched to a gene: 11. The CDR3 sequence is 14 residues long. CDR1 is SEHNR and CDR2 is FQNEAQ in the germline V gene (reference sequence). The CDR3 sequence is CASSQTGTLMGYTF. The CDR3 DNA sequence: TGTGCCAGCAGCCAGACAGGGACCCTTATGGGCTACACCTTC.

The genes are TRBV15 and TRBJ2-4; D possibly corresponds to TRBD2 (6 bases). Germline V gene lookup returns CDR1 LNHNV and CDR2 YYDKDF (reference sequence). The V end lost 0 bases, the J end lost 8 bases, and 11 bases lay between the germline ends. The CDR3 extends over 14 amino acids. The CDR3 loop reads CATSRDRGSDIQYF. The CDR3 nucleotides read TGTGCCACCAGCAGAGATCGGGGGAGCGACATTCAGTACTTC.

The chain uses TRBV6-5 and TRBJ2-7; 8 nucleotides match TRBD1. The ends lost 8 bases at V and 4 bases at J; junction bases unmatched: 7. Germline V gene sequence: CDR1 MNHEY, CDR2 SVGAGI. The CDR3 consists of 13 residues. As DNA, the CDR3 is TGTGCCAGCGGCATAGACAGGGGATACGAGCAGTACTTC. Translated: CASGIDRGYEQYF.

This clone was seen a few times. V usage is TRBV10-1 and J usage is TRBJ1-5; 8 bases align to TRBD1. The CDR3 runs 13 residues. Germline CDR1 is WNHNN and CDR2 is SYGVQD (reference sequence). The J segment lost 9 bases and the V segment lost 5 bases, leaving 6 bases of the junction unmatched. This CDR3 is CASSPDRAAPQHF. The CDR3 DNA reads TGCGCCAGCAGTCCGGACAGGGCAGCGCCCCAGCATTTT.

This chain connects TRBV18 to TRBJ2-7, with 9 nucleotides matching TRBD2. CDR3 length: 17 amino acids. Trimming cost V 2 bases and J 5 bases; bases outside gene matches: 13. Germline loops: CDR1 KGHSH, CDR2 LQKENI. In DNA form, the CDR3 reads TGTGCCAGCTCACCAAACTCTCTAGGTCTAGCGGGACACGAGCAGTACTTC. It encodes CASSPNSLGLAGHEQYF.

The CDR3 nucleotides are TGTGCCAGCAGCGGCCGCCGGGGGGCCGGGGAGCTGTTTTTT. Protein product: CASSGRRGAGELFF. V is TRBV9 and J is TRBJ2-2; 7 nucleotides agree with TRBD2. Losses at the gene ends were 3 bases for V and 6 bases for J; bases not matched to a gene: 5. Germline values: CDR1 SGDLS, CDR2 YYNGEE. This CDR3 has 14 amino acids.

The chain links TRBV7-9 to TRBJ2-2; 7 nucleotides match TRBD1. Germline CDR1 and CDR2: SEHNR and FQNEAQ (reference sequence). V lost 3 bases and J lost 6; bases outside the gene matches: 7. The CDR3 spans 15 residues. The CDR3 nucleotides read TGTGCCAGCAGCTTCTCTCTAACAGGGGCCGGGGAGCTGTTTTTT. Amino acids: CASSFSLTGAGELFF. Drawing the rest from reference TRBV7-9 and TRBJ2-2, the complete variable domain is DTGVSQNPRHKITKRGQNVTFRCDPISEHNRLYWYRQTLGQGPEFLTYFQNEAQLEKSRLLSDRFSAERPKGSFSTLEIQRTEQGDSAMYLCASSFSLTGAGELFFGEGSRLTVL.

This clone was seen just once. The rearrangement joins TRBV7-2 to TRBJ2-3; D is uncertain. The CDR3 is 15 amino acids. Germline V gene sequence: CDR1 SGHTA, CDR2 FQGNSA. The V and J ends lost 5 bases and 1 base respectively, with 13 bases between them. The CDR3 DNA sequence: TGTGCCAGCAGCCCGCTCGGGTGGGGCACAGATACGCAGTATTTT. Amino acids: CASSPLGWGTDTQYF.